These 8 T cell receptor beta chains originate from one sample sequenced in a study of blood T cell repertoires in COVID-19 (TCRdb year 2020). Receptors were amplified or captured by the immunoSEQ multiplex PCR assay. Entries here come from immuneACCESS through TCRdb and include only in-frame sequences with V and J called. Some clones fail to appear in such tables; in the studies checked, an unresolved V gene covers under half of the shortfall, and the cause of the remainder is unknown. The sample has fewer than 300,000 clones on record, approximately 90% of them singletons. 2.2% of the sample comes from the top ten. Input material: peripheral blood. These receptor sequences come from a woman in her twenties or thirties with COVID-19, enrolled during active disease.

The gene calls are TRBV10-3 and TRBJ2-2, with D unclear. Trimming left V 7 bases short and J 1 base short, with 7 bases between. Germline loops: CDR1 ENHRY, CDR2 SYGVKD. This CDR3 has 13 amino acids. CDR3 loop: CAINPGNTGELFF. Written as DNA, the CDR3 is TGTGCCATCAACCCGGGGAACACCGGGGAGCTGTTTTTT.

The sample holds one count of this clone. The chain recombines TRBV10-2 with TRBJ2-3, with 12 bases lining up with TRBD2. CDR1 is WSHSY and CDR2 is SAAADI in the germline V gene. CDR3 length: 19 amino acids. The ends lost 0 bases at V and 3 bases at J; junction bases unmatched: 10. The CDR3 bases are TGCGCCAGCAGTGAGTCGACCTGGGCTAGCGGGAGGGATACAGATACGCAGTATTTT. This encodes CASSESTWASGRDTDTQYF.

The chain employs TRBV5-8 and TRBJ2-5, with D maybe TRBD2 (5 bases). With 0 bases removed from V and 3 bases from J, the gap between germline ends came to 9 bases. The CDR3 length is 14 residues. Germline V gene lookup returns CDR1 SGHTS and CDR2 YDEGEE. CDR3 loop: CASSLEPAEETQYF. CDR3 in DNA: TGTGCCAGCAGCTTGGAGCCAGCGGAAGAGACCCAGTACTTC. Drawing the rest from reference TRBV5-8 and TRBJ2-5, the complete variable domain is EAGVTQSPTHLIKTRGQQATLRCSPISGHTSVYWYQQALGLGLQFLLWYDEGEERNRGNFPPRFSGRQFPNYSSELNVNALELEDSALYLCASSLEPAEETQYFGPGTRLLVL.

V is TRBV4-1 and J is TRBJ1-5; TRBD1 might be the D (5 bases). The CDR3 has 16 residues. Deletions cut 1 base from V and 4 bases from J, with 14 bases between. CDR1 is MGHRA, CDR2 YSYEKL, per germline. DNA for the CDR3: TGCGCCAGCAGCCAAGTGGGTGCAGGGCTGAATCAGCCCCAGCATTTT. Translating it yields CASSQVGAGLNQPQHF.

The chain uses TRBV19 and TRBJ2-3, with D maybe TRBD2 (6 bases). Germline V gene sequence: CDR1 LNHDA, CDR2 SQIVND (reference sequence). V was cut by 1 base and J by 2 bases, with 16 bases left in between. The CDR3 loop spans 17 amino acids. The chain's CDR3 is CASSIGDAGSITDTQYF. The CDR3 bases are TGTGCCAGTAGTATAGGCGACGCGGGATCAATCACAGATACGCAGTATTTT.

The chain links TRBV7-2 to TRBJ2-7, with 13 bases aligning to TRBD2. Germline V gene sequence: CDR1 SGHTA, CDR2 FQGNSA. After removal of 6 bases from V and 4 bases from J, the junction contained 6 bases not matched to a gene. CDR3 length: 15 amino acids. In nucleotides, the CDR3 is TGTGCCAGCAGACCTACTAGCGGGAGGGGGTACGAGCAGTACTTC. Translation gives CASRPTSGRGYEQYF.

J is TRBJ1-4 and V is TRBV11-2; TRBD1 aligns across 7 bases. The V gene end was trimmed by 4 bases and the J gene end by 3 bases; junction bases not matched to a gene: 2. Germline lookup yields CDR1 SGHAT and CDR2 FQNNGV. CDR3 size: 14 residues. CDR3 protein: CASSSGTANEKLFF. The CDR3 DNA reads TGTGCCAGCAGCTCCGGGACAGCTAATGAAAAACTGTTTTTT.

The gene calls are TRBV27 and TRBJ2-2; a weak D match, TRBD1 (5 bases). CDR1 is MNHEY, CDR2 SMNVEV, per germline (reference sequence). This CDR3 has 16 amino acids. With 6 bases removed from V and 4 bases from J, the gap between germline ends came to 18 bases. The CDR3 sequence is CASRPLSTGPTGELFF. The CDR3 nucleotides read TGTGCCAGCAGACCTTTAAGCACAGGACCCACCGGGGAGCTGTTTTTT.